The 5 T cell receptor beta chains given below trace back to one sample, sequenced in a study of OX40 agonist ivuxolimab in advanced cancers. The assay was immunoSEQ multiplex PCR, and TCRdb's table has in-frame clones only and misses some. The table records roughly 40,000 clones, more than 80% of them present only once. The sequencing here drew on CD4+ or CD8+ T cells sorted from blood, taken in a trial of the OX40 agonist ivuxolimab. The receptors shown here come from an adult with an advanced solid tumor such as melanoma, head and neck, liver or kidney cancer.

The rearrangement links TRBV18 to TRBJ2-2, with D possibly TRBD1 on 6 matching bases. The V and J ends lost 5 bases and 6 bases respectively, with 16 bases between them. This CDR3 is 15 amino acids long. Germline V gives CDR1 KGHSH, CDR2 LQKENI. The CDR3 DNA reads TGTGCCAGCTCAACAGGGAAAAGGGTCCCCGGGGAGCTGTTTTTT. Translation: CASSTGKRVPGELFF. Full variable domain (missing parts from reference TRBV18 and TRBJ2-2): NAGVMQNPRHLVRRRGQEARLRCSPMKGHSHVYWYRQLPEEGLKFMVYLQKENIIDESGMPKERFSAEFPKEGPSILRIQQVVRGDSAAYFCASSTGKRVPGELFFGEGSRLTVL.

V usage is TRBV29-1 and J usage is TRBJ2-5; D is perhaps TRBD1 (6 bases). Germline V gene lookup returns CDR1 SQVTM and CDR2 ANQGSEA. This CDR3 is 12 amino acids long. V lost 7 bases, J lost 5 bases, and 14 bases lay in between. The CDR3 region has the DNA TGCAGCGCCGACAGGCTAGGGGAGACCCAGTACTTC. Translating gives CSADRLGETQYF.

This chain joins TRBV9 and TRBJ1-1; D is uncertain. The germline V gene has CDR1 SGDLS and CDR2 YYNGEE. Trimming took 4 bases from V and 3 from J, leaving 10 bases between them. There are 13 residues in the CDR3. This chain's CDR3 is CASSPRMDTEAFF. For the CDR3, the DNA is TGTGCCAGCAGCCCACGTATGGACACTGAAGCTTTCTTT.

The chain uses TRBV7-9 and TRBJ2-1, with 9 bases aligning to TRBD2. CDR1 and CDR2 (germline): SEHNR, FQNEAQ (reference sequence). V dropped 8 bases and J dropped 7; count of bases not matched to a gene: 15. CDR3 length: 16 residues. CDR3 loop: CASHTPTAGGGNEQFF. The DNA of the CDR3 is TGTGCCAGCCATACCCCCACAGCGGGAGGAGGGAATGAGCAGTTCTTC.

V and J are TRBV30 and TRBJ1-1; unclear D gene. Germline CDR1 reads GTSNPN; CDR2 reads SVGIG (reference sequence). This CDR3 is 11 amino acids long. V was clipped by 5 bases and J by 8 bases, with 12 bases between them. CDR3 in amino acids: CAWGRLREAFF. The CDR3 nucleotides are TGTGCCTGGGGACGCTTAAGGGAAGCTTTCTTT.